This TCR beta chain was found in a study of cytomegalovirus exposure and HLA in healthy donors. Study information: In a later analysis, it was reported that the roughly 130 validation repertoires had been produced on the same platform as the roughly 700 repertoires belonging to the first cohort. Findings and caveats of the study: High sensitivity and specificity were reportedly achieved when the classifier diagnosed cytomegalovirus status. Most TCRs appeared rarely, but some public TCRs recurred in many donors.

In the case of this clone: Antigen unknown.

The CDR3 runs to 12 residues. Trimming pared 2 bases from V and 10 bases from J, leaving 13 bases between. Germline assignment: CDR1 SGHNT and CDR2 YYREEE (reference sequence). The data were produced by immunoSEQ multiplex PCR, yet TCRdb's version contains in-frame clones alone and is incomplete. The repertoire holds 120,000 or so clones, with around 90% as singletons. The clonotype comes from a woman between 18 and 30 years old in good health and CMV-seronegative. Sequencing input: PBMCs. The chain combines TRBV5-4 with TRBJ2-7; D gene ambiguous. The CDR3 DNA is TGTGCCAGCAGCTTCGATAGTGTTCGACAGTACTTC. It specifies CASSFDSVRQYF.